The text below deals with one TCR beta chain. Antigen: not known. The sample belongs to a study of cytomegalovirus exposure and HLA in healthy donors. Looking at the study overall: HLA-typed donors were the source of around 85 million unique TCRs held in an early data release. There were approximately 400 genotyped donors. Of these, 75% to 85% fell in the genetic ancestry cluster associated with self-reported Caucasian donors. Study-wide findings and caveats: In a later analysis, TCR association rates varied by HLA locus: DRB1 most, HLA-C fewest.

The PCR was carried out with 60 Vbeta primers and 13 Jbeta primers. The repertoire was sequenced with immunoSEQ multiplex PCR; TCRdb's copy has only in-frame clones and lacks some. This table holds about 150,000 clones, 9.7% found once. V was pared by 3 bases and J by 10 bases, with 12 bases of the junction left unmatched. CDR3 length equals 15 residues. In germline, CDR1 is MGHRA, CDR2 YSYEKL. V gene TRBV4-1 combines with J gene TRBJ1-2; 9 bases are a match to TRBD1. The TCR originated in a man in his fifties in good health and CMV-seronegative. Specimen: PBMCs. The CDR3 reads CASSQDSDRGTIYTF. The CDR3 nucleotides read TGCGCCAGCAGCCAGGATAGTGACAGGGGGACAATCTACACCTTC.